This T cell receptor (beta chain) was sequenced in a study of blood T cell repertoires in COVID-19. From germline, CDR1 is SGHVS and CDR2 FQNEAQ. Deletions cut 5 bases from V and 7 bases from J, with 12 bases between. The CDR3 sequence is 13 residues long. Produced via immunoSEQ multiplex PCR; TCRdb's table is partial and in-frame only. This table has roughly 76,000 clones, about 89% appearing once. In this sample, this clone turned up once. What was sequenced was PBMCs or T cells enriched from blood (not recorded which). The chain links TRBV7-8 to TRBJ2-1; a weak D match, TRBD2 (5 bases). This clonotype originated in a woman between 50 and 59 years old with acute COVID-19. The CDR3: CASSPRWENEQFF. CDR3 coding DNA: TGTGCCAGCAGCCCTAGGTGGGAGAATGAGCAGTTCTTC.